This TCR beta chain came from a study of blood T cell repertoires in COVID-19. Whole-study context: The origin of the acute and convalescent COVID-19 samples was the United States, Italy and Spain. The cDNA or gDNA used as material had been derived from T cells, B-cell-depleted T cells, or PBMCs.

Per the original methods: Amplification from reference gene primers served as the basis for estimated nucleated cell counts. Method: immunoSEQ multiplex PCR; TCRdb's copy keeps in-frame clones and lacks some. V, J and clone size were drawn from that table, and D and trimming were deduced from the DNA. This sample has about 410,000 clones, with roughly 87% found just once. Donors in Cohort 3 who had recovered were those with two negative PCRs, healthcare professional clearance, or resolution of their symptoms. Trimming pared 3 bases from V and 4 bases from J, leaving 9 bases between. Germline values: CDR1 LNHNV, CDR2 YYDKDF (reference sequence). This CDR3 contains 13 residues.

Source material: PBMCs or T cells enriched from blood (not recorded which). The V call is TRBV15, the J call TRBJ1-1; D is uncertain. This receptor was identified in a man aged 18 to 30 who had recovered from COVID-19. CDR3 sequence reads: CATSRAVSTEAFF. The CDR3 nucleotides are TGTGCCACCAGCAGGGCGGTGTCCACTGAAGCTTTCTTT.